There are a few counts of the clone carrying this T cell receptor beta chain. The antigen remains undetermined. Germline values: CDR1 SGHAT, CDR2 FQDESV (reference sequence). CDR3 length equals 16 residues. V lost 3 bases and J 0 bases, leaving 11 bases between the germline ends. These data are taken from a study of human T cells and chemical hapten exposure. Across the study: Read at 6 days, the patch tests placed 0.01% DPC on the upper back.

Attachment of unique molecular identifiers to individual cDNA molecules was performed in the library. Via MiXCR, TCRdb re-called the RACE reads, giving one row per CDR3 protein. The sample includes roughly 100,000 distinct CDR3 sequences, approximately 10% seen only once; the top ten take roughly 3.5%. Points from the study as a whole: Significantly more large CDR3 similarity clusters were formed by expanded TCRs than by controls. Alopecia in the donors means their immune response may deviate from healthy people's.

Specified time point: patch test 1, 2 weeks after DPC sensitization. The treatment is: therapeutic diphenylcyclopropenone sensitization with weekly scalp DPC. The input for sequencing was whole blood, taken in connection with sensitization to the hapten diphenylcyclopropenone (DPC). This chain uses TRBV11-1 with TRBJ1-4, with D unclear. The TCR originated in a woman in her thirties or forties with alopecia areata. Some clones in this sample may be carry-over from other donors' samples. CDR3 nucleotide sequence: TGTGCCAGCAGCTTCAGTGGAGTGGCAACTAATGAAAAACTGTTTTTT. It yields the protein CASSFSGVATNEKLFF.